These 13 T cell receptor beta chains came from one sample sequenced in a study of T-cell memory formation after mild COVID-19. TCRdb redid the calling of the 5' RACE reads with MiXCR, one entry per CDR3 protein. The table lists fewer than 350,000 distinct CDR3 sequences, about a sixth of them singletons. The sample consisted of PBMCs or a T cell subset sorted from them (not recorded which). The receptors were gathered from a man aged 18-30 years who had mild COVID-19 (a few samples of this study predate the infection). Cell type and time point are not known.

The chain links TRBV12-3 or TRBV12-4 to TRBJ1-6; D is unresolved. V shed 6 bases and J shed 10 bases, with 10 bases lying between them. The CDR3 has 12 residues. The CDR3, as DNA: TGTGCCAGCAGCTCCAGATCCTCACCCCTCCACTTT. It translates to CASSSRSSPLHF.

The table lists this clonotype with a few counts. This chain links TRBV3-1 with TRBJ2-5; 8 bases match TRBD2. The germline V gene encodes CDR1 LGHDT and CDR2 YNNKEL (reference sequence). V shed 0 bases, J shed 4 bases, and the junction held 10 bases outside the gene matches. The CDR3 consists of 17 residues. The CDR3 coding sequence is TGTGCCAGCAGCCAAGAACCCGGGGGGGCCGTGGCAGAGACCCAGTACTTC. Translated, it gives CASSQEPGGAVAETQYF.

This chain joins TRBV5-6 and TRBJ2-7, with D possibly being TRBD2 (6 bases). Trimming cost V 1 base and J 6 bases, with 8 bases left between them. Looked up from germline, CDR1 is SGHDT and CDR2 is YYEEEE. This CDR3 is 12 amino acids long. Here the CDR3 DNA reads TGTGCCAGCAGCTTGCCCGGGAGCGAGCAGTACGTC. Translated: CASSLPGSEQYV.

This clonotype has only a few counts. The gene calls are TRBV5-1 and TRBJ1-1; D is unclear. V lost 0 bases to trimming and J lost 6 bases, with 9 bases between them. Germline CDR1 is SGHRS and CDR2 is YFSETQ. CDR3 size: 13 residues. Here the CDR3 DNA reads TGCGCCAGCAGCTTGGGCTCGACCCCTGAAGCTTTCTTT. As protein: CASSLGSTPEAFF.

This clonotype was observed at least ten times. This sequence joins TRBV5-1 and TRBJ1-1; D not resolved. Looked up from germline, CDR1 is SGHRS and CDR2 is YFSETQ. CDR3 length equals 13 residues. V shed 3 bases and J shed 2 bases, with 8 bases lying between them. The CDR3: CASSSPGNTEAFF. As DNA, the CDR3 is TGCGCCAGCAGCTCGCCGGGTAACACTGAAGCTTTCTTT.

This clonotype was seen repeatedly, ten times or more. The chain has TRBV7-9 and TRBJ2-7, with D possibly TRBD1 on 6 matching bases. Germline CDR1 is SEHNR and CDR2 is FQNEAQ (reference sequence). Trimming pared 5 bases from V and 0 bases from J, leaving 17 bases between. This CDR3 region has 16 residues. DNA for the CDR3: TGTGCCAGCAGCCAGATATCAGGGGCCTTCTCCTACGAGCAGTACTTC. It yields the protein CASSQISGAFSYEQYF.

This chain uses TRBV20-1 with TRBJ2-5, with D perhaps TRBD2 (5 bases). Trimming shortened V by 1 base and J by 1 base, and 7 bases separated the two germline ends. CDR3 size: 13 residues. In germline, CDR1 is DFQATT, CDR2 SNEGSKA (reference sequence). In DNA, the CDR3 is TGCAGTGCTAGAGCAAGCGGCCAAGAGACCCAGTACTTC. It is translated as CSARASGQETQYF.

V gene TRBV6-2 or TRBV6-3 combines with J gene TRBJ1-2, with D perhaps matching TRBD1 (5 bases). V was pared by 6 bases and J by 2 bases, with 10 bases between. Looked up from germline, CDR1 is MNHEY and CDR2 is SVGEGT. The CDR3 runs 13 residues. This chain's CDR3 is CASSDSVNYGYTF. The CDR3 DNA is TGTGCCAGCAGCGACAGCGTCAACTATGGCTACACCTTC.

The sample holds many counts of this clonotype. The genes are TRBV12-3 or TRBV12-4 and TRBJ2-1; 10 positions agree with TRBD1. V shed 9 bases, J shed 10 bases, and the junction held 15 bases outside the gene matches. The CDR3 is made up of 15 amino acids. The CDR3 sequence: CASGTGTGVDREQFF. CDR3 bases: TGTGCCAGTGGAACAGGGACAGGGGTTGATCGAGAGCAGTTCTTC.

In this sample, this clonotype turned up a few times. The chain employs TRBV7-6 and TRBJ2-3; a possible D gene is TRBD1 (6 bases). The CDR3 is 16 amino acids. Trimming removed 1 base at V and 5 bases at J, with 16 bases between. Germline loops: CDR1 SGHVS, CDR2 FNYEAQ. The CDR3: CASSLEFWGPGDTQYF. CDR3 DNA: TGTGCCAGCAGCTTAGAGTTTTGGGGGCCGGGAGATACGCAGTATTTT.

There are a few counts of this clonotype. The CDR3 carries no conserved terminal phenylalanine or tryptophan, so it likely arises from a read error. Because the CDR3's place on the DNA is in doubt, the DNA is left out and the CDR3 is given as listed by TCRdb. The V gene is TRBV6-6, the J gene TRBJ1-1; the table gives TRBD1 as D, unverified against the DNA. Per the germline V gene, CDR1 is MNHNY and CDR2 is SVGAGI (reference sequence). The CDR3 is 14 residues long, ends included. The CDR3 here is CASSYPPGDPEVPL.

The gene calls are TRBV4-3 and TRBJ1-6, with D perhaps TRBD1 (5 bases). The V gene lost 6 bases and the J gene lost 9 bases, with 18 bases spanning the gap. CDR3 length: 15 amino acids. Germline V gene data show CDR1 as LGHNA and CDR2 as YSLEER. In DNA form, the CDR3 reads TGCGCCAGCAGTCCCCGATGGGGGACGGTTTCACCCCTCCACTTT. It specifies CASSPRWGTVSPLHF.

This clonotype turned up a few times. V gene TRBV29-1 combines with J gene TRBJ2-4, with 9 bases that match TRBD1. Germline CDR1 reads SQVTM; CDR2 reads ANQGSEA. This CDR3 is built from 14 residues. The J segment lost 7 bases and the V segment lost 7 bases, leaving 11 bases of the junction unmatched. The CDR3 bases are TGCAGCGCTAGGACAGGGGAGGGATCGAACATTCAGTACTTC. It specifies CSARTGEGSNIQYF. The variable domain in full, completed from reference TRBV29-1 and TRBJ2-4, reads SAVISQKPSRDICQRGTSLTIQCQVDSQVTMMFWYRQQPGQSLTLIATANQGSEATYESGFVIDKFPISRPNLTFSTLTVSNMSPEDSSIYLCSARTGEGSNIQYFGAGTRLSVL.